Below, one T cell receptor (beta chain) is given with its context. The antigen is not known. A multiplex PCR was run with 60 Vbeta primers and 13 Jbeta primers. Only in-frame clones appear in the TCRdb table, and some are missing; sequencing was by immunoSEQ multiplex PCR. Here the sample spans some 60,000 clones, 80% being singletons. This sample was taken from a study of cytomegalovirus exposure and HLA in healthy donors. The overall study: Among the 400 or so donors who were genotyped, about 80% fell in the genetic ancestry cluster that is associated with self-reported Caucasian donors. Study-level points and caveats: Researchers counted roughly 150 TCR beta chains as cytomegalovirus-associated.

The germline CDR1 and CDR2 sequences are SGHVS and FNYEAQ. V lost 2 bases to trimming and J lost 0 bases; unmatched junction nucleotides: 2. The length of the CDR3 is 15 residues. J is TRBJ2-3 and V is TRBV7-6, with TRBD2 matching over 7 bases. The sequencing input was PBMCs. The receptor was isolated from a woman aged 40-49 years in good health and CMV-seronegative. CDR3: CASSLRSGSTDTQYF. The DNA of the CDR3 is TGTGCCAGCAGCTTACGTAGCGGGAGCACAGATACGCAGTATTTT.